This TCR beta chain was profiled in a study of T cells in tuberculosis (dated by TCRdb to the late 2010s). Notes on the research overall: To characterize T cells specific for the mycobacterial lipid antigen glucose monomycolate (GMM), the study used CD1B tetramers together with high-throughput TCR immunosequencing. In a South African clinical cohort, IGRA-negative adolescents, IGRA-positive adolescents with latent tuberculosis and adults with active tuberculosis were compared, with under 12 people in each group.

Summary of the overall study and its limitations: An accuracy of 87% (AUROC over 0.8) was reached by a classifier using the diverse GMM-specific repertoire, compared with around 70% accuracy when GEM motif frequencies were used. Clinical samples were selected based on which cryopreserved specimens were available, and the active tuberculosis cases were adults whereas the controls were adolescents. The smaller NN-distances were partly driven by shorter CDR3-alpha lengths in active tuberculosis patients, and the difference for TCR-beta did not reach statistical significance. Smaller mean NN-distances to GMM-specific TCRs were observed in active tuberculosis TCR-alpha repertoires than in IGRA-negative controls, suggesting clonal expansion of GMM-specific TCRs.

As to this clone: This receptor's antigen is unknown. Per-base qualities were not stored, and no clone one base away is much larger. The same CDR3 is also encoded by other DNA sequences in this sample.

TCR libraries were generated with the immunoSEQ multiplex PCR assay, using TCR-beta and/or TCR-alpha/delta assays for each sample. The amplified TCR libraries were sequenced using the Illumina high-throughput platform. In the original analysis: Clustering and dimensionality reduction were performed using pairwise TCRdist distances among GMM-specific receptors from ex vivo sorted or in vitro expanded T cells. Each clinical repertoire was scored by mean NN-distance, the average TCRdist to the nearest 10% of tetramer-positive reference sequences. GEM TCR motif frequency was computed as the fraction of unique TCRs matching known GEM sequences by V/J usage and CDR3 length. Linear discriminant analysis with leave-one-out cross-validation, implemented in scikit-learn, was used to classify active tuberculosis. Imported from immuneACCESS, the table was reduced by TCRdb to in-frame sequences with V and J called. These copies leave out some clones; in studies compared against another copy, an unresolved V gene accounts for under half, and the cause of the remainder is not known. V, J and clone size are those of that table, while D and trimming were read from the DNA. Within this sample are roughly 34,000 clones, with roughly 90% of them counted one time only. The ten top clones hold around 7.7% of the sample.

The germline V gene (reference sequence) provides CDR1 SEHNR and CDR2 FQNEAQ. The germline V and J ends show losses of 1 base and 3 bases respectively, and no gene match explains 1 base of the junction. Counted from cysteine to phenylalanine, this CDR3 has 14 amino acids. Left in the record is the CDR3 DNA by itself, 42 bases read in frame from the first base. At study entry, a tuberculin skin test and the QuantiFERON-TB GOLD In-Tube IGRA were used to screen adolescents for latent tuberculosis infection. Immunosequencing was performed on unsorted cryopreserved PBMC, with some 91,000 T cells per clinical donor covered on average. Eleven high schools in the Worcester region of the Western Cape, South Africa, served as enrollment sites for adolescents aged 12 to 18 years. Approximately ten adolescents infected with M. tuberculosis and roughly 10 uninfected adolescents were chosen and matched for age and sex. For the adolescents, PBMC were isolated by density centrifugation from freshly drawn heparinized blood and then cryopreserved.

Here the chain combines TRBV7-9 and TRBJ2-7, with 9 central nucleotides matching TRBD1. The TCR was taken from a donor aged 10-35 years with latent tuberculosis or without tuberculosis infection. Some clones in this sample may be carry-over from other donors' samples. Sequencing was done on a sample of PBMCs. In nucleotide form, the sequence is TGTGCCAGCAGCTTAGGACAGGGGGTCTACGAGCAGTACTTC. Its protein is CASSLGQGVYEQYF.